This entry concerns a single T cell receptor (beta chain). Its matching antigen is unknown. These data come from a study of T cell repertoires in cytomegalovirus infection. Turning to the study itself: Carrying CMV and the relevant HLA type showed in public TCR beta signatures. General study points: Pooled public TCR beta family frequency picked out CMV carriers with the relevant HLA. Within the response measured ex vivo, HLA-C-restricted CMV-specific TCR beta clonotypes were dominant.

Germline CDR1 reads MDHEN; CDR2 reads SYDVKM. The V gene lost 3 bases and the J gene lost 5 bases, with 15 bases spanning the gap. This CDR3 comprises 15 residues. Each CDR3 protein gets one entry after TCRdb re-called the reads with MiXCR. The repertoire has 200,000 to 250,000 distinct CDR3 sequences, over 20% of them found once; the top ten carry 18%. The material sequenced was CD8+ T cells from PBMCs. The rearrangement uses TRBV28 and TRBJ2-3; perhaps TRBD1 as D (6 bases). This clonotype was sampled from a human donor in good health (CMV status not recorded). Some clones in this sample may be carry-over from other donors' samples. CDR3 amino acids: CASSFSGAVGDTQYF. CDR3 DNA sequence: TGTGCCAGCAGTTTTTCAGGGGCAGTGGGAGATACGCAGTATTTT.